The 4 T cell receptor beta chains below all came from one sample that was sequenced in a study of early stage breast cancer tumors. Assay used: immunoSEQ multiplex PCR; TCRdb lists only in-frame clones, some missing. The sample holds over 25,000 clones, around three fifths seen once. Sequences were obtained from breast tumor tissue. Receptors originate from a person in their fifties or sixties with breast cancer.

The chain carries TRBV11-2 and TRBJ2-7; maybe TRBD2 (5 bases). CDR3 length: 15 residues. V lost 3 bases to trimming and J lost 2 bases, with 14 bases between them. Germline lookup yields CDR1 SGHAT and CDR2 FQNNGV. The CDR3 sequence: CASSFGLTPTYEQYF. DNA for the CDR3: TGTGCCAGCAGCTTCGGACTTACCCCTACCTACGAGCAGTACTTC.

In this sample, this clone turned up a few times. This rearrangement joins TRBV5-1 to TRBJ1-2; D not resolved. This CDR3 has 14 residues. The V end was cut by 4 bases, the J end by 4 bases, with 14 bases between. Germline CDR1 is SGHRS and CDR2 is YFSETQ. Here the CDR3 DNA reads TGCGCCAGCAGCGTAGTGAGTGAGGGCTATGGCTACACCTTC. This translates into CASSVVSEGYGYTF.

The rearrangement links TRBV6-1 to TRBJ2-7, with 12 nucleotides matching TRBD2. The CDR3 has 15 amino acids. V was pared by 7 bases and J by 6 bases, with 10 bases of the junction left unmatched. CDR1 and CDR2 from the germline V gene are MNHNS and SASEGT. CDR3 coding DNA: TGTGCCAGCACTAGCGGGAGGGCCCCTCTGAGCGAGCAGTACTTC. This gives the protein CASTSGRAPLSEQYF.

The genes are TRBV7-9 and TRBJ1-2, with a weak D call TRBD1 (5 bases). This CDR3 comprises 13 residues. Germline V gene lookup returns CDR1 SEHNR and CDR2 FQNEAQ (reference sequence). Trimming cost V 0 bases and J 8 bases, with 10 bases left between them. CDR3 DNA: TGTGCCAGCAGCTTAGCCCTAAGGGACGGCTACACCTTC. Translating gives CASSLALRDGYTF.